This passage covers 18 T cell receptor beta chains from one sample sequenced in a study of T-cell reconstitution after alpha-beta-depleted transplantation in children. Unique molecular identifiers were built into the TCRbeta library. TCRdb independently ran MiXCR on the PCR reads; one entry per CDR3 protein. Here the sample spans around 370,000 distinct CDR3 sequences, 15% to 20% being singletons. The sample consisted of PBMCs, mostly from graft donor cells, taken 360 days after TCRalphabeta/CD19-depleted stem cell transplant. The source of these receptors is a male patient between 2 and 10 years old who had a stem cell transplant for acute lymphoblastic leukemia, so the T cells may come from the graft donor.

This clonotype showed up just a few times. V and J are TRBV20-1 and TRBJ2-1; the match to TRBD2 covers 10 bases. Germline V gene data show CDR1 as DFQATT and CDR2 as SNEGSKA (reference sequence). V was pared by 6 bases and J by 6 bases, with 8 bases of the junction left unmatched. This CDR3 has 14 amino acids. CDR3 DNA: TGCAGTGCCGAACGAACTAGCGGGGTCAATGAGCAGTTCTTC. Protein: CSAERTSGVNEQFF.

Here the CDR3 DNA reads TGTGCCACCAGCGTCGACAGGGGCGGTCAGCCCCAGCATTTT. Its protein is CATSVDRGGQPQHF. V gene TRBV15 combines with J gene TRBJ1-5; 8 positions match TRBD1. The CDR3 consists of 14 residues. The V and J ends lost 5 bases and 6 bases, in that order; junction bases with no gene match: 6. Germline V gives CDR1 LNHNV, CDR2 YYDKDF (reference sequence).

This chain uses TRBV3-1 with TRBJ2-7, with D possibly TRBD1 on 6 matching bases. Germline CDR1 reads LGHDT; CDR2 reads YNNKEL (reference sequence). This CDR3 has 16 amino acids. Trimming stripped 4 bases from V and 2 bases from J, with 18 bases between. CDR3: CASSPPGEPTTYEQYF. CDR3 nucleotide sequence: TGTGCCAGCAGCCCACCAGGGGAACCTACCACCTACGAGCAGTACTTC.

This clonotype has only a few counts. The rearrangement joins TRBV7-2 to TRBJ2-7; 7 bases fit TRBD1. Germline trimming cut 6 bases from V and 1 base from J; bases unmatched to any gene: 9. The CDR3 extends over 15 amino acids. CDR1 is SGHTA, CDR2 FQGNSA, per germline. CDR3 residues: CASRQTGTASYEQYF. CDR3 coding DNA: TGTGCCAGCAGGCAAACCGGGACAGCTTCCTACGAGCAGTACTTC.

This clonotype has just a few counts. The V call is TRBV4-3, the J call TRBJ2-3, with D unresolved. Germline V gene data show CDR1 as LGHNA and CDR2 as YSLEER. The CDR3 runs 12 residues. Trimming removed 3 bases at V and 8 bases at J, with 9 bases between. DNA for the CDR3: TGCGCCAGCAGCCAGAGGAGAGGTACGCAGTATTTT. Residues: CASSQRRGTQYF.

This clonotype was seen only a few times. The chain uses TRBV4-2 and TRBJ2-1; D is unresolved. This CDR3 spans 15 amino acids. V was clipped by 3 bases and J by 1 base, with 10 bases between them. CDR1 LGHNA and CDR2 YNFKEQ come from the germline V gene. The CDR3 spells CASSQATNSYNEQFF. As DNA, the CDR3 is TGTGCCAGCAGCCAGGCCACCAATTCCTACAATGAGCAGTTCTTC.

The rearrangement uses TRBV24-1 and TRBJ2-7; D might be TRBD1 (6 bases). The ends were cut back, 7 bases at V and 8 bases at J, with 20 bases in the middle. Per germline, CDR1 KGHDR and CDR2 SFDVKD. This CDR3 has 14 amino acids. As DNA, the CDR3 is TGTGCCACCAGCAGGACAGAAGAATTCCACCAGCAGTACTTC. Protein: CATSRTEEFHQQYF.

This clonotype has more than one count but fewer than ten. The CDR3, as DNA: TGCGCCAGCAGCTTCGTTAATTGGGGATACAATGAGCAGTTCTTC. Protein product: CASSFVNWGYNEQFF. V gene TRBV5-1 combines with J gene TRBJ2-1, with D uncertain. Germline V gene data show CDR1 as SGHRS and CDR2 as YFSETQ. There are 15 residues in the CDR3. V shed 2 bases and J shed 4 bases, with 13 bases lying between them.

This clonotype was observed a handful of times. The chain combines TRBV20-1 with TRBJ1-2; D is unclear. Trimming stripped 0 bases from V and 3 bases from J, with 11 bases between. The length of the CDR3 is 14 residues. CDR1 DFQATT and CDR2 SNEGSKA come from the germline V gene (reference sequence). Here the CDR3 DNA reads TGCAGTGCTAGAGATCGAAGGAGGGACTATGGCTACACCTTC. Protein product: CSARDRRRDYGYTF.

This sequence joins TRBV16 and TRBJ2-1; no reliable D call. V was pared by 0 bases and J by 7 bases, with 4 bases between. Germline V lookup: CDR1 KGHSY, CDR2 FQNENV. The CDR3 covers 12 residues. DNA for the CDR3: TGTGCCAGCAGCCAATCGCGGAATGAGCAGTTCTTC. Translating gives CASSQSRNEQFF.

The chain uses TRBV3-1 and TRBJ2-5; TRBD2 might be the D (7 bases). The CDR3 is made up of 13 amino acids. V was pared by 6 bases and J by 4 bases, with 12 bases between. Germline V gene sequence: CDR1 LGHDT, CDR2 YNNKEL (reference sequence). CDR3 amino acids: CASRVGGGETQYF. CDR3 bases: TGTGCCAGCAGGGTAGGGGGGGGAGAGACCCAGTACTTC.

V is TRBV10-3 and J is TRBJ2-5; a possible D gene is TRBD2 (6 bases). Germline assignment: CDR1 ENHRY and CDR2 SYGVKD. The CDR3 has 13 amino acids. V lost 6 bases and J 5 bases, leaving 13 bases between the germline ends. CDR3 residues: CAIRGGLEETQYF. For the CDR3, the DNA is TGTGCCATCAGGGGAGGTCTCGAGGAGACCCAGTACTTC.

The chain carries TRBV5-1 and TRBJ2-2; tentative D call: TRBD1 (5 bases). The CDR3 contains 15 residues. Deletions cut 6 bases from V and 3 bases from J, with 15 bases between. Looked up from germline, CDR1 is SGHRS and CDR2 is YFSETQ. Written as DNA, the CDR3 is TGCGCCAGCATGCAGGGCGTATACGACACCGGGGAGCTGTTTTTT. The encoded protein is CASMQGVYDTGELFF. Full variable domain (outside the CDR3, taken from reference TRBV5-1 and TRBJ2-2): KAGVTQTPRYLIKTRGQQVTLSCSPISGHRSVSWYQQTPGQGLQFLFEYFSETQRNKGNFPGRFSGRQFSNSRSEMNVSTLELGDSALYLCASMQGVYDTGELFFGEGSRLTVL.

This clonotype was observed a handful of times. This rearrangement joins TRBV27 to TRBJ2-5; 7 nucleotides align to TRBD1. CDR3 length: 14 amino acids. Germline lookup yields CDR1 MNHEY and CDR2 SMNVEV (reference sequence). The V and J ends lost 4 bases and 6 bases, in that order; junction bases with no gene match: 8. The chain's CDR3 is CASSSRTGWKTQYF. The CDR3 coding sequence is TGTGCCAGCAGTTCCAGGACAGGTTGGAAGACCCAGTACTTC.

The J gene is TRBJ2-2, the V gene TRBV5-1; 8 bases are shared with TRBD2. V gave up 0 bases and J gave up 3 bases; unmatched junction bases: 4. This CDR3 contains 16 residues. CDR1 and CDR2 (germline): SGHRS, YFSETQ. The chain's CDR3 is CASSLDGGRYTGELFF. The CDR3 DNA reads as TGCGCCAGCAGCTTGGATGGCGGGAGGTACACCGGGGAGCTGTTTTTT.

J is TRBJ2-7 and V is TRBV7-2, with a tentative D call TRBD1 (6 bases). CDR1 and CDR2 from the germline V gene are SGHTA and FQGNSA. CDR3 size: 14 residues. The germline V and J ends were trimmed by 1 base and 3 bases, with 10 bases remaining between them. The CDR3 sequence is CASSLGGGVYEQYF. The CDR3, as DNA: TGTGCCAGCAGCTTAGGAGGGGGTGTCTACGAGCAGTACTTC.

The chain joins TRBV19 to TRBJ2-1; 7 positions agree with TRBD2. There are 15 residues in the CDR3. The ends lost 3 bases at V and 9 bases at J; junction bases unmatched: 11. From germline, CDR1 is LNHDA and CDR2 SQIVND (reference sequence). Here the CDR3 DNA reads TGTGCCAGTAGTATCCGAAGCGGGATTGTTAGTGAGCAGTTCTTC. Its protein is CASSIRSGIVSEQFF.

This clonotype turned up a few times. V gene TRBV7-2 combines with J gene TRBJ2-7; 7 bases line up with TRBD2. From germline, CDR1 is SGHTA and CDR2 FQGNSA. There are 15 residues in the CDR3. Trimming removed 2 bases from V and 3 bases from J; junction bases left unmatched: 7. The CDR3 DNA reads as TGTGCCAGCAGCTTAAGTCTAGCGGCTAACTACGAGCAGTACTTC. Residues: CASSLSLAANYEQYF.